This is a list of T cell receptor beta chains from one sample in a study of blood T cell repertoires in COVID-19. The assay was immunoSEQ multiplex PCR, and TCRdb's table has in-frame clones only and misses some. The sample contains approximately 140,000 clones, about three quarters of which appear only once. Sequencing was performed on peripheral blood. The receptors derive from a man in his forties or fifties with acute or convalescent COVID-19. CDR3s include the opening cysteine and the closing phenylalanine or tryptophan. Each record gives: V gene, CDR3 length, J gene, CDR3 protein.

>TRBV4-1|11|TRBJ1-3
CASSHYRRTYF
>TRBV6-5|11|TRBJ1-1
CASSLDTEAFF
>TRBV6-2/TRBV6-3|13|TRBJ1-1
CASSLSPGTEAFF
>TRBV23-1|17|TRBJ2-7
CASTTIKGTRASYEQYF
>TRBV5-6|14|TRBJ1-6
CASNGGGIGSPLHF
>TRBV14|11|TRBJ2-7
CASSQVNEQYF
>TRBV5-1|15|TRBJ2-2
CASKVGGLDTGELFF
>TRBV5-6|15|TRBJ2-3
CASSLGQGAIDTQYF
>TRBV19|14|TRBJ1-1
CASSARDRVVSAFF
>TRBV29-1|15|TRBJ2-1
CSVGRAGGTFSEQFF
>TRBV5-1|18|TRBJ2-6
CASSLVRTGGSGANVLTF
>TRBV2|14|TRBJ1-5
CASSRGTRDQPQHF
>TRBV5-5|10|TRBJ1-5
CALGGQPQHF
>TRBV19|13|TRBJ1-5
CASSANRDRPQHF
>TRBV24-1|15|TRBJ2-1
CATSDRTGFHNEQFF
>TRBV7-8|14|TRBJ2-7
CASSPTGQSYEQYF
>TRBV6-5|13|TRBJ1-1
CASIRGMNTEAFF
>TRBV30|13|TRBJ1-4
CAWRGQINEKLFF
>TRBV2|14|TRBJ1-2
CASRIGGGAYGYTF
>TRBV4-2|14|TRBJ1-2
CASSPDTTNYGYTF
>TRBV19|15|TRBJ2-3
CASSSDSTYTDTQYF
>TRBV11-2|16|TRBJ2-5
CASSPGTSGPQETQYF
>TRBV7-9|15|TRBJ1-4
CASSLRSGGEEKLFF
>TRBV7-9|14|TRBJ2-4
CASSPDIAKNIQYF
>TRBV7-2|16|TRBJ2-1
CASSLGGTGIYNEQFF
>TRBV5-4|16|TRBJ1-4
CASSLGGFTTNEKLFF
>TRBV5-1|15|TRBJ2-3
CASSFGGQVTDTQYF
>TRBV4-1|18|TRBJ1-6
CASSQVGRGPAGGSPLHF
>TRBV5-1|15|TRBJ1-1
CASSLDAGKGTEAFF
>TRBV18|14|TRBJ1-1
CASSPQAGSTEAFF
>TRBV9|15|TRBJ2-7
CASSVELEGPNEQYF
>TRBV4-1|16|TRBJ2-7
CASSQFRRQDHYEQYF
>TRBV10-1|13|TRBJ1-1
CASSESAGTEAFF
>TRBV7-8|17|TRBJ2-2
CASSLELATVGVGELFF
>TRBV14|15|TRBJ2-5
CASSQGILQGQTQYF
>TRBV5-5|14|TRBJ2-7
CASSSTSGGYEQYF
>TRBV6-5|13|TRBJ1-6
CAGHTHRDSPLHF
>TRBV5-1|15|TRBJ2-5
CASSWGQGGSETQYF
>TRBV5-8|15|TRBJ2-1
CASSWLAGAGDEQFF
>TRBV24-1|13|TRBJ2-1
CATSDAPGTEQFF
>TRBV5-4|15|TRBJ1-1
CASSSRGRGRTEAFF